The clone carrying this TCR beta chain was seen only once. What it binds is not known. This record belongs to a study of persistence of HIV-infected CD4 T cells. The CDR3 is made up of 15 amino acids. The V and J ends lost 2 bases and 4 bases respectively, with 14 bases between them. CDR1 and CDR2 from the germline V gene are MNHEY and SMNVEV (reference sequence). Stimulation used approximately 9.5 ug/mL lysate from CMV-infected fibroblasts. CD4+ T cells upregulating both CD40 ligand and CD69 were sorted as responding cells. Sequencing used immunoSEQ version 4 in survey mode. Measured with immunoSEQ multiplex PCR; TCRdb has only the in-frame clones, and not every one. Here the sample spans just under 20,000 clones, roughly 74% being singletons.

The J gene is TRBJ1-1, the V gene TRBV27; tentative D call: TRBD1 (6 bases). The source of this sequence is an adult man with HIV who was CMV-seropositive. The sequences come from CD4+ T cells sorted from PBMCs after approximately 19-hour stimulation, collected from a patient who received antiretroviral therapy. The CDR3 is CASSLKGGGSTEAFF. The CDR3 DNA reads TGTGCCAGCAGTTTAAAAGGGGGAGGGAGCACTGAAGCTTTCTTT.